This TCR beta chain was identified in a study of blood T cell repertoires in COVID-19. TCRdb's copy holds only in-frame clones and misses some; the assay was immunoSEQ multiplex PCR. In the table there are 200,000 to 250,000 clones, approximately 78% of which are singletons. Germline V gene data show CDR1 as KGHDR and CDR2 as SFDVKD. With 4 bases clipped from V and 7 bases from J, the junction kept 9 bases outside the gene matches. The CDR3 runs to 15 residues. Sample: peripheral blood. This clonotype was sampled from a woman in her sixties or seventies with COVID-19, enrolled during active disease. The J gene is TRBJ1-2, the V gene TRBV24-1; TRBD1 aligns across 9 bases. This CDR3 reads CATSDENRGRIGYTF. The CDR3 coding sequence is TGTGCCACCAGTGACGAGAACAGGGGGCGGATTGGCTACACCTTC.